The 7 T cell receptor beta chains below come from one sample, sequenced in a study of blood T cell repertoires in COVID-19. TCRdb's table, derived via immunoSEQ multiplex PCR, lists solely in-frame clones and lacks some. The table records roughly 29,000 clones, 70% to 90% of them present only once. Sequenced: peripheral blood. The receptors were gathered from a human donor in a cohort sampled during active COVID-19.

In its sample, this clone was seen once. The chain couples TRBV2 to TRBJ2-5; D is ambiguous. Trimming shortened V by 7 bases and J by 5 bases, and 17 bases separated the two germline ends. CDR3 size: 14 residues. CDR1 SNHLY and CDR2 FYNNEI come from the germline V gene. CDR3 region: CASTSSSGRETQYF. The CDR3 DNA reads as TGTGCCAGCACCTCGAGCTCAGGAAGGGAGACCCAGTACTTC.

V and J are TRBV7-9 and TRBJ2-7, with TRBD2 matching over 7 bases. Trimming removed 2 bases from V and 3 bases from J; junction bases left unmatched: 7. CDR3 length: 15 amino acids. Per germline, CDR1 SEHNR and CDR2 FQNEAQ (reference sequence). CDR3 residues: CASSLLAAGDYEQYF. The CDR3 DNA reads as TGTGCCAGCAGCTTACTAGCGGCAGGAGACTACGAGCAGTACTTC.

The chain combines TRBV10-3 with TRBJ2-2, with a tentative D call TRBD1 (6 bases). Germline V CDR1 and CDR2: ENHRY, SYGVKD. Trimming pared 2 bases from V and 0 bases from J, leaving 13 bases between. This CDR3 has 17 amino acids. CDR3 in amino acids: CAISEKGGQTNTGELFF. The DNA for the CDR3 is TGTGCCATCAGTGAGAAAGGGGGACAAACGAACACCGGGGAGCTGTTTTTT.

The chain combines TRBV19 with TRBJ1-5; TRBD1 matches at 10 bases. The CDR3 totals 15 residues. V was pared by 7 bases and J by 4 bases, with 7 bases of the junction left unmatched. CDR1 and CDR2 from the germline V gene are LNHDA and SQIVND (reference sequence). The DNA for the CDR3 is TGTGCCAGTACCACGGGGACAGGGGCTAATCAGCCCCAGCATTTT. Translating it yields CASTTGTGANQPQHF.

The gene calls are TRBV14 and TRBJ1-3; a weak D match, TRBD1 (6 bases). The CDR3 is 15 residues long. Trimming took off 4 bases at V and 4 bases at J, with 14 bases between the two ends. The germline V gene has CDR1 SGHDN and CDR2 FVKESK. CDR3 nucleotide sequence: TGTGCCAGCAGCCCATACGGACAGAGGGGAAACACCATATATTTT. As protein: CASSPYGQRGNTIYF.

The chain links TRBV5-4 to TRBJ1-2, with 10 bases that match TRBD1. The V segment lost 4 bases and the J segment 2 bases; nucleotides outside the gene matches: 5. The CDR3 runs 15 residues. The germline gives CDR1 SGHNT, CDR2 YYREEE (reference sequence). CDR3 residues: CASSRDRGNNYGYTF. CDR3 bases: TGTGCCAGCAGCCGGGACAGGGGAAACAACTATGGCTACACCTTC.

This chain connects TRBV27 to TRBJ1-5; 8 bases match TRBD1. V was clipped by 6 bases and J by 3 bases; unmatched bases: 19. Germline V gene sequence: CDR1 MNHEY, CDR2 SMNVEV (reference sequence). The CDR3 contains 19 residues. The CDR3 DNA reads as TGTGCCAGCAGCCTCAGGGACAGGAAGGTTTTCATACTCAATCAGCCCCAGCATTTT. It is translated as CASSLRDRKVFILNQPQHF.